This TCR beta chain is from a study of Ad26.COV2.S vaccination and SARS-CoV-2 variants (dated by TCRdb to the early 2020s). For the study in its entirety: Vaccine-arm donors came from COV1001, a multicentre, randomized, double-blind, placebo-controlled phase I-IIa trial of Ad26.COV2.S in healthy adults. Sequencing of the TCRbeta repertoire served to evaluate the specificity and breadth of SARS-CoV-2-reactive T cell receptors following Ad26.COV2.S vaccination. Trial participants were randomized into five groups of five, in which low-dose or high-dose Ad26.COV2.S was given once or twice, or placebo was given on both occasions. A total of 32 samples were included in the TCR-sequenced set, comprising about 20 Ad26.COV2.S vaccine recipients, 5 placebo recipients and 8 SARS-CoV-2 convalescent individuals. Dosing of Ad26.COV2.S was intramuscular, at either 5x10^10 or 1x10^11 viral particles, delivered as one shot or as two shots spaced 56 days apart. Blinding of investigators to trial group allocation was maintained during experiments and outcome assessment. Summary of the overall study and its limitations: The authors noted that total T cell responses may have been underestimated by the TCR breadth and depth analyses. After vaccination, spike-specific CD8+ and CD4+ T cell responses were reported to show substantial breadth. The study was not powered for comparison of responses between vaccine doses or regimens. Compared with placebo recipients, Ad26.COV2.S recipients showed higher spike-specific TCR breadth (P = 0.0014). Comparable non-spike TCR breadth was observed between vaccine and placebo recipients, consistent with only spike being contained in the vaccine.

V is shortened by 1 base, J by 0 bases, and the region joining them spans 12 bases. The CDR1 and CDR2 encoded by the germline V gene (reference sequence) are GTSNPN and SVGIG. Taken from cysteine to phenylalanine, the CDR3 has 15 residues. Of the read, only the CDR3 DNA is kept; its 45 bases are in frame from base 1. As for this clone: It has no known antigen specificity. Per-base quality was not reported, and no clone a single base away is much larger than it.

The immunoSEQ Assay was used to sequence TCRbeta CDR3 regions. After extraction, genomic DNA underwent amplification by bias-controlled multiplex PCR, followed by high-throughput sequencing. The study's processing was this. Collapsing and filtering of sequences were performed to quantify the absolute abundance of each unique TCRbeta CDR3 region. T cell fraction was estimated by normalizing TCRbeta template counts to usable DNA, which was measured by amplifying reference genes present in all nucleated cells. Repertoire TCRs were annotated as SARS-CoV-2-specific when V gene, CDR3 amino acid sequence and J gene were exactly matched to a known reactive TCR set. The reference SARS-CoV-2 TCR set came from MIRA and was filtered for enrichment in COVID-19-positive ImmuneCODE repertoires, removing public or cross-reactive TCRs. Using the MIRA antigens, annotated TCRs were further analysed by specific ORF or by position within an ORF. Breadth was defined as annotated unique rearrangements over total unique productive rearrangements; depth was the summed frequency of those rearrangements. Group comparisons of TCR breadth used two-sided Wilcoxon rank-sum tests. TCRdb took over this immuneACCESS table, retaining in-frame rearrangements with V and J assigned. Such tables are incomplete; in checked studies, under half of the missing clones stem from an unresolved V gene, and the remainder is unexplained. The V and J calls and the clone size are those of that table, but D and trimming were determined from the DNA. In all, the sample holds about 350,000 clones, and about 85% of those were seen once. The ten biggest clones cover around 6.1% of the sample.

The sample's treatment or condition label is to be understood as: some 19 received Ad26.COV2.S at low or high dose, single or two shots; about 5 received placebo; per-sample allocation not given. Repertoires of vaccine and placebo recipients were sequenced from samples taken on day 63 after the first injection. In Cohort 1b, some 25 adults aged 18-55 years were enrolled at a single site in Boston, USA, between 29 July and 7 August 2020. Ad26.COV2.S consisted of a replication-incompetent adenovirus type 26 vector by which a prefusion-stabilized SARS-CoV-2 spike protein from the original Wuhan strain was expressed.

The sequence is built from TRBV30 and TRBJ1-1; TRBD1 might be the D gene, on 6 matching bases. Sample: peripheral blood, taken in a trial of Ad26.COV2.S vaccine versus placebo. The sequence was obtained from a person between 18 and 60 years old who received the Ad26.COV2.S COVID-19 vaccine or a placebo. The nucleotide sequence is TGTGCCTGGAGTGCACAGGGACGGATGAACACTGAAGCTTTCTTT. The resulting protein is CAWSAQGRMNTEAFF. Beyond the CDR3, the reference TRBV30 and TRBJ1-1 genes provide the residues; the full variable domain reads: SQTIHQWPATLVQPVGSPLSLECTVEGTSNPNLYWYRQAAGRGLQLLFYSVGIGQISSEVPQNLSASRPQDRQFILSSKKLLLSDSGFYLCAWSAQGRMNTEAFFGQGTRLTVV.